Below are 15 T cell receptor beta chains sequenced from a single sample in a study of tumor-infiltrating lymphocytes in primary liver carcinoma. A primer matching the constant region was used to make TCR beta cDNA from 500 to 600 ng of total RNA. Library construction for TCR beta comprised three nested multiplex PCR rounds performed with slightly modified ARM-PCR. It was with TRBV1-TRBV30 forward primers and a C-beta reverse primer that the first two PCR rounds were run, at approximately 10 cycles each. MiXCR was run by TCRdb on the multiplex PCR reads, yielding one entry per CDR3 protein. Among 80,000 or so distinct CDR3 sequences listed, about two thirds were seen once. Investigators took RNA and DNA out together from roughly 21-30 mg of unsorted bulk tissue. Sequences were obtained from liver tumor tissue from sampling region 4. Sample subset: tumor region T4, right-lateral pole. These receptors all come from a woman aged 55-75 years with primary liver carcinoma and hepatitis B virus infection.

Points on this clonotype: Sequence at one end of the junction differs from germline and may be a read error. The chain has TRBV6-5 and TRBJ2-6; 9 bases are shared with TRBD1. The length of the CDR3 is 17 residues. The germline gives CDR1 MNHEY, CDR2 SVGAGI. CDR3 loop: CTSSLTGTGMGADVLTF. The CDR3 DNA reads as TGTACCAGCAGTTTAACCGGGACAGGGATGGGGGCCGACGTCCTGACTTTC.

About this clonotype: This likely comes from a read error, as the CDR3 has no conserved phenylalanine or tryptophan at its end. This rearrangement joins TRBV29-1 to TRBJ2-5; tentatively, D is TRBD2 (6 bases). The germline V gene has CDR1 SQVTM and CDR2 ANQGSEA. There are 11 residues in the CDR3. Here the CDR3 DNA reads TGCAGTGTTTCGGACGGGGGAACCCAGTACTTG. This gives the protein CSVSDGGTQYL.

A word on this clonotype: The junction and the germline gene differ at one end; a read error may be behind it. This chain joins TRBV14 and TRBJ1-6, with TRBD1 identical over 9 bases. Germline CDR1 and CDR2: SGHDN and FVKESK. The CDR3 loop spans 18 amino acids. CDR3 coding DNA: TGTGCCAGCAGCCAGCTGGGACAGGGAAGTGGTAGCAATTCACCCCTCTACTTT. This sequence encodes CASSQLGQGSGSNSPLYF.

The gene calls are TRBV28 and TRBJ1-2; TRBD1 matches at 8 bases. Germline trimming cut 10 bases from V and 2 bases from J; bases unmatched to any gene: 15. CDR1 is MDHEN, CDR2 SYDVKM, per germline. The CDR3 totals 16 residues. The CDR3: CAITPPPGQGNYGYTF. In DNA, the CDR3 is TGTGCCATCACCCCTCCCCCCGGACAGGGAAACTATGGCTACACCTTC.

For this clonotype: An end of the junction does not agree with germline; a read error may underlie this. V gene TRBV4-1 combines with J gene TRBJ2-7, with a possible D match to TRBD1 (5 bases). Germline assignment: CDR1 MGHRA and CDR2 YSYEKL. The CDR3 contains 13 residues. CDR3 DNA: TGCGCCAGCAGCCAACAGGGTGAATACGAGCGGTACTTC. Protein: CASSQQGEYERYF.

This clonotype has at least ten counts. The rearrangement links TRBV28 to TRBJ2-3; D is undetermined. There are 14 residues in the CDR3. Looked up from germline, CDR1 is MDHEN and CDR2 is SYDVKM. V was clipped by 3 bases and J by 2 bases, with 9 bases between them. CDR3 nucleotide sequence: TGTGCCAGCAGTTTTCTCGGAGACACAGATACGCAGTATTTT. It specifies CASSFLGDTDTQYF.

The chain recombines TRBV6-5 with TRBJ1-4; D call uncertain. The CDR3 is 16 residues long. The germline gives CDR1 MNHEY, CDR2 SVGAGI. V lost 4 bases and J lost 7, with 19 bases in between. As DNA, the CDR3 is TGTGCCAGCAGTTCTGCCGAACAGACCTCCCTTGAAAAACTGTTTTTT. This translates into CASSSAEQTSLEKLFF.

This clonotype was seen at least ten times. The V and J genes are TRBV6-1 and TRBJ2-5, with D perhaps given as TRBD1 or TRBD2 (5 bases each). V lost 6 bases and J lost 7, with 12 bases in between. Germline V lookup: CDR1 MNHNS, CDR2 SASEGT. The CDR3 runs to 12 residues. The CDR3: CASSETGGTQYF. CDR3 coding DNA: TGTGCCAGCAGCGAGACTGGGGGGACCCAGTACTTC.

A word on this clonotype: A junction end diverges from the germline sequence, so it may reflect a read error. The chain joins TRBV29-1 to TRBJ1-1, with unresolved D. The CDR3 is made up of 10 amino acids. Germline-derived CDR1 and CDR2 are SQVTM and ANQGSEA. CDR3: CGALSTEAFF. In DNA, the CDR3 is TGCGGCGCCTTGTCCACTGAGGCTTTCTTT.

Regarding this clonotype: This sequence may be a read error, since a much larger clone differs from it by one base. This chain links TRBV28 with TRBJ2-5; the D gene is possibly TRBD2 (5 bases). The CDR3 has 17 residues. The germline gives CDR1 MDHEN, CDR2 SYDVKM. Trimming stripped 1 base from V and 0 bases from J, with 15 bases between. The CDR3 here is CASSLSVGKAYQETQYF. CDR3 DNA sequence: TGTGCCAGCAGTTTATCGGTCGGGAAGGCTTACCAAGAGACCCAGTACTTC.

The chain recombines TRBV29-1 with TRBJ2-3; D is unresolved. V lost 4 bases and J lost 4, with 12 bases in between. This CDR3 spans 13 amino acids. Germline V gives CDR1 SQVTM, CDR2 ANQGSEA. In DNA form, the CDR3 reads TGCAGCGTTGGAACTGATGGGGCAGATACGCAGTATTTT. The encoded protein is CSVGTDGADTQYF.

About this clonotype: The conserved closing phenylalanine or tryptophan is absent in this CDR3, likely reflecting a read error. The V and J genes are TRBV6-6 and TRBJ1-1; tentative D call: TRBD1 (5 bases). Germline V gene sequence: CDR1 MNHNY, CDR2 SVGAGI (reference sequence). This CDR3 contains 16 residues. The CDR3 is CPSLSGHSPGGTEAFL. For the CDR3, the DNA is TGTCCCAGCTTGTCGGGGCACAGCCCCGGGGGGACTGAAGCTTTCCTT.

The chain links TRBV11-2 to TRBJ2-7; TRBD2 agrees at 8 bases. The CDR3 extends over 16 amino acids. Germline V gene data show CDR1 as SGHAT and CDR2 as FQNNGV. Trimming at V came to 7 bases and at J to 8 bases, leaving 19 bases not matched to a gene. The CDR3 protein is CASTTHGREARGKQYF. Here the CDR3 DNA reads TGTGCCAGCACAACTCATGGGCGGGAGGCAAGGGGGAAGCAGTACTTC. Drawing the rest from reference TRBV11-2 and TRBJ2-7, the complete variable domain is EAGVAQSPRYKIIEKRQSVAFWCNPISGHATLYWYQQILGQGPKLLIQFQNNGVVDDSQLPKDRFSAERLKGVDSTLKIQPAKLEDSAVYLCASTTHGREARGKQYFGPGTRLTVT.

Points on this clonotype: Since no conserved phenylalanine or tryptophan closes the CDR3, a read error is the likely cause. CDR3 loop: CASSYGGSYGYTL. In DNA form, the CDR3 reads TGTGCCAGTAGTTACGGGGGATCCTATGGCTACACCTTA. The chain employs TRBV6-5 and TRBJ1-2; TRBD1 is a possible D gene (5 bases). The CDR3 is made up of 13 amino acids. In germline, CDR1 is MNHEY, CDR2 SVGAGI.

V and J are TRBV29-1 and TRBJ2-7, with TRBD1 matching over 7 bases. CDR1 and CDR2 from the germline V gene are SQVTM and ANQGSEA. This CDR3 region has 13 residues. V was pared by 6 bases and J by 1 base, with 6 bases of the junction left unmatched. The CDR3, as DNA: TGCAGCGTCGCACAGGGGTATTCCTACGAGCAGTACTTC. Its protein product is CSVAQGYSYEQYF.